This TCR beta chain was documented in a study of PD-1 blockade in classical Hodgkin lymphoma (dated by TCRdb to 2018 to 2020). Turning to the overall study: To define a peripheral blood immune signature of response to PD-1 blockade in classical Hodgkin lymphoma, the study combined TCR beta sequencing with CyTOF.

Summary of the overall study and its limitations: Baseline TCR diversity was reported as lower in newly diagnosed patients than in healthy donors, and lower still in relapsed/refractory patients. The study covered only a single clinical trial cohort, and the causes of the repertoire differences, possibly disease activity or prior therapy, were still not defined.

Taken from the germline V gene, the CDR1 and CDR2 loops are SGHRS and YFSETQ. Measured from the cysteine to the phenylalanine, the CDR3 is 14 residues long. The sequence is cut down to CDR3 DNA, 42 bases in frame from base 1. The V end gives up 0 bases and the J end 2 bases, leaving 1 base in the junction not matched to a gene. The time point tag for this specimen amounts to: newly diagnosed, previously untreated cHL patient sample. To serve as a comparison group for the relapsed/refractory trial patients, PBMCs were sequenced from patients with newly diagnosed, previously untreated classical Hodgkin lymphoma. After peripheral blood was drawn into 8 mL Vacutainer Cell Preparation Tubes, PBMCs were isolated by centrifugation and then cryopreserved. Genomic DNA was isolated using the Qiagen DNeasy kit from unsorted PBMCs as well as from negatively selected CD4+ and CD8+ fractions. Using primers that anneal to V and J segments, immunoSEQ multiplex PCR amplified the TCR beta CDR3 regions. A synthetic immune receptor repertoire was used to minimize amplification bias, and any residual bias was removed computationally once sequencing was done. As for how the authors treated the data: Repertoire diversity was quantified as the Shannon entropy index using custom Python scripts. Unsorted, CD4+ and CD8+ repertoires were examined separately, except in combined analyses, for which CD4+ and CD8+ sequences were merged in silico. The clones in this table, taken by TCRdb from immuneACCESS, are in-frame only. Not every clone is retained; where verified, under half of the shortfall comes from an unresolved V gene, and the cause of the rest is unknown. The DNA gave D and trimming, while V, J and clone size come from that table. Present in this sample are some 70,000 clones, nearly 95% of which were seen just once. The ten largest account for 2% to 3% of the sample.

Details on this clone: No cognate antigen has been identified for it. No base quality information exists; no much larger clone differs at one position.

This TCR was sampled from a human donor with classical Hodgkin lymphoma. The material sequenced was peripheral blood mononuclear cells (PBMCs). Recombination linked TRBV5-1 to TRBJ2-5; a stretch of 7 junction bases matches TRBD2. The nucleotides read TGCGCCAGCAGCTTGGGGGGACTACAAGAGACCCAGTACTTC. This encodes CASSLGGLQETQYF.